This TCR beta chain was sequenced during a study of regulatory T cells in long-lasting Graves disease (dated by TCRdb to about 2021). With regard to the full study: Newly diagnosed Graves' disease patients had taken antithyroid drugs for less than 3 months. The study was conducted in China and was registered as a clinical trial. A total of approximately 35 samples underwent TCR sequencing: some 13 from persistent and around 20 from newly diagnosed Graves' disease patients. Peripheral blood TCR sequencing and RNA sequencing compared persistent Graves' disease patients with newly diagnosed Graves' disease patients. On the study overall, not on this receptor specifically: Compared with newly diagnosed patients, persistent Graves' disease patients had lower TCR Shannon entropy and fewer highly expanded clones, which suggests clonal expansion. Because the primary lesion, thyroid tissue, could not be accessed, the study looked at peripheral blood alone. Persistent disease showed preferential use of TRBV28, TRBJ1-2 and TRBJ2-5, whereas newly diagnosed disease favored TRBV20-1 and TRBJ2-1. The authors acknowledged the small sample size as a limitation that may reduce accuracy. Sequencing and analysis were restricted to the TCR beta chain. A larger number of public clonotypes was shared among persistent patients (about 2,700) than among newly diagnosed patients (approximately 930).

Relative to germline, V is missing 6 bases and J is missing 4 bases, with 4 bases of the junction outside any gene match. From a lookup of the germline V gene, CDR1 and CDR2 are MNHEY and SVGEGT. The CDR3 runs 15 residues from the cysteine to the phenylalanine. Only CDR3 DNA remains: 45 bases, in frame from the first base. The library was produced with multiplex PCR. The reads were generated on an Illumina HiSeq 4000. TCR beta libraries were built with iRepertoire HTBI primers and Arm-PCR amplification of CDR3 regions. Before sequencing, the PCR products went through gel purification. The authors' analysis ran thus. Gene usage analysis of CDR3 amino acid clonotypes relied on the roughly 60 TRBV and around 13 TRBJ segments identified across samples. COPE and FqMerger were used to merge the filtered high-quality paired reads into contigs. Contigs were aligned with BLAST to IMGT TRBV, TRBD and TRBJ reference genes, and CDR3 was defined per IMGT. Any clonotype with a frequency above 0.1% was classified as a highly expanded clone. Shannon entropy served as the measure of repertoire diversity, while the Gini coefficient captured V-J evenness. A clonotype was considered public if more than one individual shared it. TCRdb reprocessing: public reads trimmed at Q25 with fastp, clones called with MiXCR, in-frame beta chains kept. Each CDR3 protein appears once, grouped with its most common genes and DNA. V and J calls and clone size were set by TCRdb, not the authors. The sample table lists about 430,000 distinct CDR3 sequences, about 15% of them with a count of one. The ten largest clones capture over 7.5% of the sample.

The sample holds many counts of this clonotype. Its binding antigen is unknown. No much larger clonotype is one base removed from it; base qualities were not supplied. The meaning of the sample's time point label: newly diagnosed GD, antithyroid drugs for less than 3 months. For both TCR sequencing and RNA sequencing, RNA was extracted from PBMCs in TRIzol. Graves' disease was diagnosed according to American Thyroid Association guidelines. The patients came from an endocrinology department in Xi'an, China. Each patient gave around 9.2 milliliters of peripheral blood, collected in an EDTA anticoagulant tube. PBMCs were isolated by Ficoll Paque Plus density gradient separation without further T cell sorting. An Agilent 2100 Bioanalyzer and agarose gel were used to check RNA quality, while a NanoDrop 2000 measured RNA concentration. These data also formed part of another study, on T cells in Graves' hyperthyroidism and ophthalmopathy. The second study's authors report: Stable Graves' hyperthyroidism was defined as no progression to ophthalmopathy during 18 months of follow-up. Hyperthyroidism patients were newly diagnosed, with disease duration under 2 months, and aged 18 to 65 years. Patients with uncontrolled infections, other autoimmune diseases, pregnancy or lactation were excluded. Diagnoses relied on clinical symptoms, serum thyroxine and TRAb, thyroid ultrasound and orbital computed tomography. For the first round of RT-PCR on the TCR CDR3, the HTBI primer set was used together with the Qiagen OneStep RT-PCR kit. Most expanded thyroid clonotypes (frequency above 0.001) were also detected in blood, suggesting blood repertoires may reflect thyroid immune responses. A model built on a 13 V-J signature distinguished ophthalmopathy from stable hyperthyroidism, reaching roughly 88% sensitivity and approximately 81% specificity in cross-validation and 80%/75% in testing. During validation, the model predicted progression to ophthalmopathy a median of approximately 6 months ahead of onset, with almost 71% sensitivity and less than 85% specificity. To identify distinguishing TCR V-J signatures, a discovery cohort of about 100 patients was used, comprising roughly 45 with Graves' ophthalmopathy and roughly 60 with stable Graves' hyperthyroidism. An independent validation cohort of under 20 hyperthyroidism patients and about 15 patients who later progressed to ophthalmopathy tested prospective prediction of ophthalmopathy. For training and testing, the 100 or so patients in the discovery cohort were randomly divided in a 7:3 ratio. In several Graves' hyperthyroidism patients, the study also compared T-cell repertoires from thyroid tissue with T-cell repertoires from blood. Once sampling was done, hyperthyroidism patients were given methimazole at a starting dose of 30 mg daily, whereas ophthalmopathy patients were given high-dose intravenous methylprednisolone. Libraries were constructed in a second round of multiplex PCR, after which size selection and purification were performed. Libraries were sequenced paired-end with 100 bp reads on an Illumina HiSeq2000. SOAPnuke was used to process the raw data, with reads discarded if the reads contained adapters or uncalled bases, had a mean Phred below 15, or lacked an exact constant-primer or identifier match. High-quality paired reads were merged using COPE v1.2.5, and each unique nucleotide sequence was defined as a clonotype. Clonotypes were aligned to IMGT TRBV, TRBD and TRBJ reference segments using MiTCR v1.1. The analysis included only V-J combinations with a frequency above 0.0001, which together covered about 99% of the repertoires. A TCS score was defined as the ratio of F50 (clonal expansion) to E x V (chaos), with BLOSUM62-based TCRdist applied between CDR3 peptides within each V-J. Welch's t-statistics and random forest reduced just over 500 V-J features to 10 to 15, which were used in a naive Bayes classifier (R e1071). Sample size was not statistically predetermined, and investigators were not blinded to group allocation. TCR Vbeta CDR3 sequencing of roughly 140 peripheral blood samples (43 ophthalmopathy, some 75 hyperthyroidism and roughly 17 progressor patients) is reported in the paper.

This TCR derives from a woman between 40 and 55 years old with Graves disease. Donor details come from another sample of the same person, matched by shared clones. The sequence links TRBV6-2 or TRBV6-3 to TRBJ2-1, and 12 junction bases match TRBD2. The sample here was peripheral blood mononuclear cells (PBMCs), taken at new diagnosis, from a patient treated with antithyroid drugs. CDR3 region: CASRRLAGAYNEQFF. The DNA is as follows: TGTGCCAGCAGACGACTAGCGGGAGCGTACAATGAGCAGTTCTTC.